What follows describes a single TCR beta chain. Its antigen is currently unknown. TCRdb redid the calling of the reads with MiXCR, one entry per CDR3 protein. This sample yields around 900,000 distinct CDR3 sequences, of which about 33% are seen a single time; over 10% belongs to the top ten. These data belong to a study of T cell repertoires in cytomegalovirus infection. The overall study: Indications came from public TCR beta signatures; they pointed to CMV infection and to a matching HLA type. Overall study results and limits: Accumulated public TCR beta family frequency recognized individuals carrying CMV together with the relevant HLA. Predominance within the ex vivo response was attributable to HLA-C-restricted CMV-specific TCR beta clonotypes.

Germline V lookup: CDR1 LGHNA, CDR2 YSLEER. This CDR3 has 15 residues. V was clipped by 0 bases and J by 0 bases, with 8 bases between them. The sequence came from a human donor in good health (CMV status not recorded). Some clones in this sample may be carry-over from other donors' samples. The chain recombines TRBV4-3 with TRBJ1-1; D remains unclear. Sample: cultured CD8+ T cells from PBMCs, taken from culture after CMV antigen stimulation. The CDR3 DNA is TGCGCCAGCAGCCAAGAGGCAGTTTTGAACACTGAAGCTTTCTTT. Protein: CASSQEAVLNTEAFF.